Presented here are 20 T cell receptor beta chains from one specimen sequenced in a study of T cells after yellow fever vaccination. TCRdb analysed the 5' RACE reads with MiXCR anew, one entry per CDR3 protein. The table records nearly 350,000 distinct CDR3 sequences, less than 9.5% of them present only once. The material was PBMCs, obtained about 41 days after the first yellow fever vaccination. The origin of the receptors is a young man who received the YFV17D yellow fever vaccine.

V gene TRBV7-2 combines with J gene TRBJ2-2, with TRBD2 identical over 9 bases. There are 17 residues in the CDR3. CDR1 is SGHTA, CDR2 FQGNSA, per germline. V shed 1 base and J 4 bases; nucleotides not matched to a gene: 7. This chain's CDR3 is CASSLVSGTSPTGELFF. CDR3 nucleotides: TGTGCCAGCAGCTTAGTATCCGGGACTAGCCCCACCGGGGAGCTGTTTTTT.

This rearrangement joins TRBV3-1 to TRBJ2-1; TRBD1 matches 11 bases. Germline CDR1 reads LGHDT; CDR2 reads YNNKEL (reference sequence). After removal of 2 bases from V and 7 bases from J, the junction contained 4 bases not matched to a gene. The CDR3 totals 15 residues. The CDR3 sequence: CASSQPGQGGNEQFF. For the CDR3, the DNA is TGTGCCAGCAGCCAACCGGGACAGGGGGGGAATGAGCAGTTCTTC.

J is TRBJ2-3 and V is TRBV12-3 or TRBV12-4; 7 bases fit TRBD2. Trimming took 6 bases from V and 3 from J; bases not matched to a gene: 6. The CDR3 consists of 14 residues. In DNA, the CDR3 is TGTGCCAGCAGGGGGGACTATGGAACAGATACGCAGTATTTT. Translation: CASRGDYGTDTQYF.

The chain uses TRBV5-1 and TRBJ2-2; TRBD1 matches 8 bases. The ends lost 5 bases at V and 1 base at J; junction bases unmatched: 4. CDR3 length: 15 amino acids. Germline V CDR1 and CDR2: SGHRS, YFSETQ. CDR3 sequence (DNA): TGCGCCAGCAGATCCGGGACAGGGAACACCGGGGAGCTGTTTTTT. It encodes CASRSGTGNTGELFF.

The CDR3 DNA reads TGTGCCAGCAGCCATTATACAGGGAAGGACACTGAAGCTTTCTTT. Encoded protein: CASSHYTGKDTEAFF. This rearrangement joins TRBV11-2 to TRBJ1-1; perhaps TRBD1 as D (6 bases). Per the germline V gene, CDR1 is SGHAT and CDR2 is FQNNGV. V lost 5 bases and J lost 3, with 16 bases in between. The CDR3 contains 15 residues.

The chain is built from TRBV20-1 and TRBJ2-2, with D possibly being TRBD1 (5 bases). V lost 3 bases, J lost 3 bases, and 8 bases lay in between. Per germline, CDR1 DFQATT and CDR2 SNEGSKA (reference sequence). The length of the CDR3 is 13 residues. CDR3 region: CSASDSYTGELFF. The CDR3 DNA reads TGCAGTGCTAGTGACAGCTACACCGGGGAGCTGTTTTTT.

This clonotype was seen repeatedly, ten times or more. The rearrangement links TRBV6-2 or TRBV6-3 to TRBJ1-2; no reliable D call. This CDR3 is built from 12 residues. Between the trimmed V and J ends, which lost 0 bases and 6 bases, there was a span of 5 bases. The germline V gene has CDR1 MNHEY and CDR2 SVGEGT. CDR3 nucleotides: TGTGCCAGCAGTTACTCTGGGGATGGCTACACCTTC. This translates into CASSYSGDGYTF.

In this sample, this clonotype turned up a few times. This rearrangement joins TRBV20-1 to TRBJ2-3; perhaps TRBD2 as D (6 bases). V lost 0 bases to trimming and J lost 4 bases, with 17 bases between them. Germline assignment: CDR1 DFQATT and CDR2 SNEGSKA (reference sequence). The length of the CDR3 is 16 residues. The CDR3 bases are TGCAGTGCTAGAGATCAGCTAGCGAGTAATGCAGATACGCAGTATTTT. Protein product: CSARDQLASNADTQYF.

The rearrangement uses TRBV4-1 and TRBJ1-2; D uncertain. The germline gives CDR1 MGHRA, CDR2 YSYEKL. The CDR3 loop spans 16 amino acids. Trimming removed 0 bases from V and 7 bases from J, with 18 bases in between. Here the CDR3 DNA reads TGCGCCAGCAGCCAAGAAGGAATTGCAAGGTGGAGTGGCTACACCTTC. Residues: CASSQEGIARWSGYTF.

This clonotype came up a few times. The J gene is TRBJ2-5, the V gene TRBV18, with a tentative D call TRBD1 (5 bases). Germline assignment: CDR1 KGHSH and CDR2 LQKENI. The CDR3 has 16 residues. Trimming cost V 2 bases and J 5 bases, with 18 bases left between them. The CDR3: CASSPTPGWGPETQYF. The CDR3, as DNA: TGTGCCAGCTCACCAACACCCGGTTGGGGCCCTGAGACCCAGTACTTC.

This clonotype was observed many times. CDR3: CASSRGTRRAYNEQFF. DNA of the CDR3: TGCGCCAGCAGCCGGGGGACTAGACGGGCCTACAATGAGCAGTTCTTC. The chain joins TRBV4-3 to TRBJ2-1; 8 bases match TRBD2. Per germline, CDR1 LGHNA and CDR2 YSLEER. This CDR3 comprises 16 residues. After removal of 4 bases from V and 2 bases from J, the junction contained 7 bases not matched to a gene.

This clonotype was observed a few times. CDR3 sequence: CASSQLTLGAGELFF. The CDR3 bases are TGTGCCAGCAGCCAACTCACGTTAGGGGCCGGGGAGCTGTTTTTT. The chain is built from TRBV4-2 and TRBJ2-2; TRBD1 might be the D (5 bases). The CDR3 totals 15 residues. V was trimmed by 2 bases and J by 6 bases, leaving 13 bases between them. Germline CDR1 reads LGHNA; CDR2 reads YNFKEQ.

This sequence joins TRBV5-1 and TRBJ2-2; D might be TRBD1 or TRBD2, each matching 5 bases. This CDR3 comprises 16 residues. The V gene's germline CDR1 is SGHRS and CDR2 YFSETQ. Trimming removed 0 bases from V and 4 bases from J, with 13 bases in between. Here the CDR3 DNA reads TGCGCCAGCAGCTTGGATCGGGGACCCGTCACCGGGGAGCTGTTTTTT. It translates to CASSLDRGPVTGELFF.

The V gene is TRBV6-2 or TRBV6-3, the J gene TRBJ2-3, with D tentatively TRBD1 or TRBD2 (6 bases each). This CDR3 contains 22 residues. Trimming took 2 bases from V and 1 from J, leaving 31 bases between them. Germline V lookup: CDR1 MNHEY, CDR2 SVGEGT. The CDR3 protein is CASSYLLPGGPRRPGRTDTQYF. DNA of the CDR3: TGTGCCAGCAGTTACCTTCTCCCCGGGGGCCCAAGGCGACCCGGTCGCACAGATACGCAGTATTTT.

This clonotype was seen more than once but under ten times. The chain couples TRBV5-1 to TRBJ1-4, with TRBD1 identical over 9 bases. Germline CDR1 is SGHRS and CDR2 is YFSETQ. J lost 8 bases, V lost 3 bases, and 17 bases had no gene match. The CDR3 totals 18 residues. The chain's CDR3 is CASSSDRGIGRIKEKLFF. The CDR3 nucleotides are TGCGCCAGCAGCTCTGACAGGGGGATAGGTCGGATAAAAGAAAAACTGTTTTTT.

This clonotype was picked up many times. DNA of the CDR3: TGCAGTGCTCCCGACCTAGCCAAAAACATTCAGTACTTC. It encodes CSAPDLAKNIQYF. The rearrangement links TRBV20-1 to TRBJ2-4; D gene uncertain. Germline V gene sequence: CDR1 DFQATT, CDR2 SNEGSKA (reference sequence). V was pared by 5 bases and J by 0 bases, with 8 bases between. The CDR3 length is 13 residues.

This clonotype was seen ten or more times. The J gene is TRBJ2-5, the V gene TRBV5-1; TRBD2 aligns across 8 bases. Trimming at V came to 2 bases and at J to 3 bases, leaving 9 bases not matched to a gene. Germline V gene lookup returns CDR1 SGHRS and CDR2 YFSETQ. The CDR3 consists of 16 residues. CDR3: CASSFGPGLVKETQYF. The DNA of the CDR3 is TGCGCCAGCAGCTTTGGGCCGGGACTAGTTAAAGAGACCCAGTACTTC.

This clonotype was picked up a small number of times. The V call is TRBV3-1, the J call TRBJ1-4; D is ambiguous. Germline lookup yields CDR1 LGHDT and CDR2 YNNKEL (reference sequence). Trimming stripped 10 bases from V and 8 bases from J, with 8 bases between. The CDR3 has 10 amino acids. CDR3 residues: CATGSEKLFF. The CDR3 nucleotides read TGTGCCACCGGCAGCGAAAAACTGTTTTTT.

This chain joins TRBV20-1 and TRBJ2-3; D perhaps matches TRBD1 (5 bases). Germline V CDR1 and CDR2: DFQATT, SNEGSKA (reference sequence). Deletions cut 0 bases from V and 0 bases from J, with 19 bases between. CDR3 length: 18 residues. Here the CDR3 DNA reads TGCAGTGCTAGAGATCTCGCAGGACACGGAACTAGCACAGATACGCAGTATTTT. Translated, it gives CSARDLAGHGTSTDTQYF.

The J gene is TRBJ2-1, the V gene TRBV5-8; TRBD2 matches 10 bases. Unmatched junction bases numbered 13, after V lost 3 bases and J lost 7 bases. The germline CDR1 and CDR2 sequences are SGHTS and YDEGEE. The CDR3 has 17 residues. In DNA form, the CDR3 reads TGTGCCAGCAGCTATATCTCTGGGAGCGGGGGGGCGAATGAGCAGTTCTTC. This translates into CASSYISGSGGANEQFF.